What follows describes a single T cell receptor beta chain. The antigen is unknown. Oncomine TCR Beta short-read sequencing was applied to DNA from cultured CD4+ T cells. Via MiXCR, TCRdb re-called the PCR reads, giving one row per CDR3 protein. The data show approximately 19,000 distinct CDR3 sequences, with 45% to 65% seen just once and roughly a tenth held by the top ten. This record belongs to a study of vaccination and CD4 T cells after COVID-19. Study at large: Every culture used as a control got a CEFX pool, an HIV-1 Nef pool, or no peptide.

Germline CDR1 reads SNHLY; CDR2 reads FYNNEI. The CDR3 is 15 amino acids. The V end lost 4 bases, the J end lost 6 bases, and 16 bases lay between the germline ends. Specified treatment: approximately nine-day PBMC culture with coronavirus spike peptide pools or control peptides (ViraFEST assay). Before TCRs were sequenced, ViraFEST expanded antigen-specific T cells with peptide pools. Each of days 3 and 7 saw half the medium replaced by fresh IL-2 medium. Sequenced material: CD4+ T cells from blood, cultured in vitro, taken before SARS-CoV-2 vaccination. The clonotype was recovered from a human donor who had recovered from COVID-19. V usage is TRBV2 and J usage is TRBJ1-5; D gene unclear. As DNA, the CDR3 is TGTGCCAGCAGTGCCGGCGGCGAAGGCAGTCAGCCCCAGCATTTT. Translated: CASSAGGEGSQPQHF.